These 14 T cell receptor beta chains were all obtained from the same sample, sequenced in a study of blood T cell repertoires in COVID-19. The protocol was immunoSEQ multiplex PCR, while the TCRdb copy is restricted to in-frame clones and leaves out a portion. The repertoire holds 66,000 or so clones, with around four fifths as singletons. Material: peripheral blood. These receptor sequences come from a human donor in a cohort sampled during active COVID-19.

This clone was found a few times. The chain couples TRBV6-2 or TRBV6-3 to TRBJ1-1, with D maybe TRBD1 (5 bases). V dropped 6 bases and J dropped 4 bases, with 12 bases sitting between them. In germline, CDR1 is MNHEY, CDR2 SVGEGT. The CDR3 sequence is 13 residues long. The CDR3 sequence is CASSRRQITEAFF. CDR3 nucleotides: TGTGCCAGCAGCCGACGACAGATCACTGAAGCTTTCTTT.

This clone was counted only a few times. In DNA, the CDR3 is TGCGCCAGCAGCCCGAGCTGGGCAGGGGGTCCCTCTGGGGCCAACGTCCTGACTTTC. This sequence encodes CASSPSWAGGPSGANVLTF. This chain joins TRBV4-1 and TRBJ2-6, with TRBD1 identical over 7 bases. Germline CDR1 reads MGHRA; CDR2 reads YSYEKL. Trimming cost V 4 bases and J 0 bases; bases outside gene matches: 12. This CDR3 has 19 amino acids.

V is TRBV11-2 and J is TRBJ1-4; D unclear. This CDR3 contains 13 residues. V lost 4 bases and J 3 bases, leaving 6 bases between the germline ends. Germline assignment: CDR1 SGHAT and CDR2 FQNNGV. The DNA of the CDR3 is TGTGCCAGCAGCTATTATGCTAATGAAAAACTGTTTTTT. Its translation: CASSYYANEKLFF.

This clone was seen once. V usage is TRBV9 and J usage is TRBJ2-5; no firm D call. The CDR3 consists of 14 residues. The germline CDR1 and CDR2 sequences are SGDLS and YYNGEE. V lost 3 bases to trimming and J lost 5 bases, with 14 bases between them. Here the CDR3 DNA reads TGTGCCAGCAGCGGGCGGATCTTCAGCGAGACCCAGTACTTC. This encodes CASSGRIFSETQYF.

This chain joins TRBV7-9 and TRBJ1-3; tentative D call: TRBD1 (5 bases). The CDR3 has 14 residues. From germline, CDR1 is SEHNR and CDR2 FQNEAQ (reference sequence). The V end lost 5 bases, the J end lost 2 bases, and 10 bases lay between the germline ends. CDR3 residues: CASSPGTAGNTIYF. CDR3 coding DNA: TGTGCCAGCAGCCCCGGGACTGCTGGAAACACCATATATTTT. The variable domain in full, with the rest retrieved from reference TRBV7-9 and TRBJ1-3, is DTGVSQNPRHKITKRGQNVTFRCDPISEHNRLYWYRQTLGQGPEFLTYFQNEAQLEKSRLLSDRFSAERPKGSFSTLEIQRTEQGDSAMYLCASSPGTAGNTIYFGEGSWLTVV.

In regard to this clone: Other DNA sequences in the same sample also yield this CDR3. The chain uses TRBV5-1 and TRBJ1-2, with 9 bases matching TRBD1. The CDR3 loop spans 15 amino acids. Per the germline V gene, CDR1 is SGHRS and CDR2 is YFSETQ. V was clipped by 4 bases and J by 7 bases; unmatched bases: 11. CDR3 amino acids: CASSADRGPSVGYTF. The DNA for the CDR3 is TGCGCCAGCAGCGCGGACAGGGGACCCTCTGTTGGCTACACCTTC.

The chain is built from TRBV5-1 and TRBJ1-1; 7 bases agree with TRBD1. This CDR3 spans 14 amino acids. Germline V CDR1 and CDR2: SGHRS, YFSETQ. J lost 1 base, V lost 3 bases, and 3 bases had no gene match. In DNA, the CDR3 is TGCGCCAGCAGCTCGGGACAGCCGAACACTGAAGCTTTCTTT. Its protein product is CASSSGQPNTEAFF. The full variable domain, completed using reference TRBV5-1 and TRBJ1-1, is KAGVTQTPRYLIKTRGQQVTLSCSPISGHRSVSWYQQTPGQGLQFLFEYFSETQRNKGNFPGRFSGRQFSNSRSEMNVSTLELGDSALYLCASSSGQPNTEAFFGQGTRLTVV.

The CDR3 DNA sequence: TGTGCCAGCAGTGACGGGACTAGCGGGAGGGCGGGGGAGACCCAGTACTTC. Its protein is CASSDGTSGRAGETQYF. The rearrangement joins TRBV28 to TRBJ2-5, with TRBD2 matching over 16 bases. There are 17 residues in the CDR3. V gave up 5 bases and J gave up 5 bases; unmatched junction bases: 8. In germline, CDR1 is MDHEN, CDR2 SYDVKM.

This chain uses TRBV6-1 with TRBJ1-6; tentative D call: TRBD1 (6 bases). Trimming took 1 base from V and 5 from J, leaving 15 bases between them. The length of the CDR3 is 17 residues. From germline, CDR1 is MNHNS and CDR2 SASEGT. The CDR3 DNA sequence: TGTGCCAGCAGTGAAGTGGTAGGGACAACAAATAATTCACCCCTCCACTTT. It translates to CASSEVVGTTNNSPLHF.

This rearrangement joins TRBV28 to TRBJ2-7; D possibly corresponds to TRBD2 (5 bases). V was trimmed by 3 bases and J by 5 bases, leaving 8 bases between them. This CDR3 contains 12 residues. CDR1 and CDR2 (germline): MDHEN, SYDVKM. The DNA for the CDR3 is TGTGCCAGCAGTTTGGGAGAGGACGAGCAGTACTTC. It specifies CASSLGEDEQYF.

This clone was counted once. The J gene is TRBJ2-6, the V gene TRBV3-1 (or the pseudogene TRBV3-2); the match to TRBD1 covers 9 bases. V shed 5 bases and J 0 bases; nucleotides not matched to a gene: 8. The CDR3 is 18 amino acids. Germline-derived CDR1 and CDR2 are LGHDT and YNNKEL (reference sequence). CDR3 protein: CASSGRQGGHSGANVLTF. The CDR3, as DNA: TGTGCCAGCAGCGGAAGACAGGGGGGCCACTCTGGGGCCAACGTCCTGACTTTC.

The genes are TRBV15 and TRBJ1-5, with TRBD1 as a possible D gene (6 bases). CDR1 LNHNV and CDR2 YYDKDF come from the germline V gene (reference sequence). Trimming pared 1 base from V and 4 bases from J, leaving 11 bases between. The CDR3 loop spans 15 amino acids. Written as DNA, the CDR3 is TGTGCCACCAGCAGAGTACAGGGTTGGAATCAGCCCCAGCATTTT. Its translation is CATSRVQGWNQPQHF.

The rearrangement joins TRBV18 to TRBJ2-7; D is unresolved. Germline V lookup: CDR1 KGHSH, CDR2 LQKENI. Between the trimmed V and J ends, which lost 0 bases and 2 bases, there was a span of 8 bases. This CDR3 comprises 14 residues. CDR3 sequence (DNA): TGTGCCAGCTCACCACCGTCAGGTCCCTACGAGCAGTACTTC. It yields the protein CASSPPSGPYEQYF.

V and J are TRBV7-2 and TRBJ1-5, with TRBD1 matching over 9 bases. CDR3 length: 16 amino acids. V was pared by 5 bases and J by 3 bases, with 8 bases of the junction left unmatched. Germline V gives CDR1 SGHTA, CDR2 FQGNSA. The CDR3 loop reads CASSLTGTGNNQPQHF. In DNA, the CDR3 is TGTGCCAGCAGCCTAACCGGGACAGGGAACAATCAGCCCCAGCATTTT.